The clone carrying this T cell receptor beta chain was seen only a few times. Its antigen remains unknown. Germline CDR1 is MNHEY and CDR2 is SVGAGI. CDR3 length equals 15 residues. V dropped 0 bases and J dropped 6; count of bases not matched to a gene: 5. PCR employed 60 Vbeta and 13 Jbeta primers. Method: immunoSEQ multiplex PCR; TCRdb's copy keeps in-frame clones and lacks some. The sample lists approximately 74,000 clones, around three quarters occurring once. The data are from a study of cytomegalovirus exposure and HLA in healthy donors. Study-wide context: There were 100 million to 120 million unique TCR beta sequences, drawn from 150 million to 200 million T cells, in an earlier analysis. Whole-study results and caveats: Association with HLA alleles at 0.05 false discovery rate was found for 15,000 to 20,000 TCR beta sequences in a later analysis.

The specimen was PBMCs. This chain connects TRBV6-5 to TRBJ1-5; 7 bases match TRBD1. This sequence was found in a man aged 55 to 70 in good health and CMV-seropositive. DNA of the CDR3: TGTGCCAGCAGTTACTCGGTCCAGGGGGGTCAGCCCCAGCATTTT. This gives the protein CASSYSVQGGQPQHF.